One TCR beta chain is described in this entry. This sample was taken from a study of control samples from healthy donors and cancer patients. The method was immunoSEQ multiplex PCR; TCRdb's version includes in-frame clones alone and lacks a portion of them. The sample yields around 200,000 clones, around 94% seen once. Per the germline V gene, CDR1 is MNHEY and CDR2 is SVGAGI. V lost 7 bases, J lost 2 bases, and 3 bases stayed unmatched. This CDR3 contains 15 residues. The J gene is TRBJ2-6, the V gene TRBV6-5; 9 nucleotides agree with TRBD1. The clonotype originates from a man aged 50-59 years in good health. The sequenced sample consisted of blood. The CDR3 coding sequence is TGTGCCAGCACCTACAGGGGGCCTGGGGCCAACGTCCTGACTTTC. Protein product: CASTYRGPGANVLTF.